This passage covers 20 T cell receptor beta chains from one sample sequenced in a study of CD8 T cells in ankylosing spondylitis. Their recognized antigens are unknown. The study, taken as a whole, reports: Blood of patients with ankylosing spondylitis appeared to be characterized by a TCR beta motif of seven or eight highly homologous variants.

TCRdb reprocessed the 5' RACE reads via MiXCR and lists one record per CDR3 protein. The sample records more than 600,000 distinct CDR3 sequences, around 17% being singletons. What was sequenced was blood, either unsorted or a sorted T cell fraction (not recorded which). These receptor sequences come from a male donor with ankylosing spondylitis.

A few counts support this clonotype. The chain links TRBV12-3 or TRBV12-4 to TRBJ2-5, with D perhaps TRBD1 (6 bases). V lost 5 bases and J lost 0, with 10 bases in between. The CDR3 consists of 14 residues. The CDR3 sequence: CASSIQGYQETQYF. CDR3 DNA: TGTGCCAGCAGTATTCAGGGGTACCAAGAGACCCAGTACTTC.

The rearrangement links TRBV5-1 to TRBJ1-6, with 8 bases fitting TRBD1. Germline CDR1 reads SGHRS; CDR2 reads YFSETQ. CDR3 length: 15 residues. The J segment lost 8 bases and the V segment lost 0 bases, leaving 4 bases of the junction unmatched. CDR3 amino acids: CASSLEAGGYSPLHF. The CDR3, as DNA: TGCGCCAGCAGCTTGGAGGCAGGGGGCTATTCACCCCTCCACTTT.

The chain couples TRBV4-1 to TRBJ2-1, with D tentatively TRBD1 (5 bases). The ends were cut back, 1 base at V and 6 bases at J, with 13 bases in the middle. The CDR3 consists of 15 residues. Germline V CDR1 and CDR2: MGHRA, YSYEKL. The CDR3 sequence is CASSQVDFQGNEQFF. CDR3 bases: TGCGCCAGCAGCCAAGTTGACTTCCAGGGCAATGAGCAGTTCTTC.

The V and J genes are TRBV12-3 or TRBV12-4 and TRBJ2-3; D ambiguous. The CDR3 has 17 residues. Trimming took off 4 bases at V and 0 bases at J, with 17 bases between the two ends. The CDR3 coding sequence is TGTGCCAGCAGTTCGGGCGACCAGAGAATTAGCACAGATACGCAGTATTTT. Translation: CASSSGDQRISTDTQYF.

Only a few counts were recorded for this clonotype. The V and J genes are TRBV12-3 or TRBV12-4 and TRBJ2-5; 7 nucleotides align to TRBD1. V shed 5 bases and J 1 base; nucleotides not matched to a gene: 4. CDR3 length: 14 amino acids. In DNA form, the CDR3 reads TGTGCCAGCAGTACCGGGACAGTCCAAGAGACCCAGTACTTC. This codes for CASSTGTVQETQYF.

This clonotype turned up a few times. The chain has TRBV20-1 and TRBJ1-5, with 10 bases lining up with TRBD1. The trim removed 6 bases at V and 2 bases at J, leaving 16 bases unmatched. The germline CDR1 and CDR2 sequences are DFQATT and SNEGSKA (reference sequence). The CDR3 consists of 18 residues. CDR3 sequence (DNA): TGCAGTGCCAGGAATGACAGGGGGCGCGTTAGGGGCAATCAGCCCCAGCATTTT. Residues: CSARNDRGRVRGNQPQHF.

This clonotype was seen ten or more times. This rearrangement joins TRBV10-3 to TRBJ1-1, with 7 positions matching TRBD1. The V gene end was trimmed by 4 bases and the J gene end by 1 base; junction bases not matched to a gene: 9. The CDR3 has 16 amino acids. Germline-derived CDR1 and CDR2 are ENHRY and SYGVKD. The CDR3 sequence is CAISGAQGPGNTEAFF. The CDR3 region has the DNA TGTGCCATCAGTGGTGCACAGGGGCCCGGGAACACTGAAGCTTTCTTT.

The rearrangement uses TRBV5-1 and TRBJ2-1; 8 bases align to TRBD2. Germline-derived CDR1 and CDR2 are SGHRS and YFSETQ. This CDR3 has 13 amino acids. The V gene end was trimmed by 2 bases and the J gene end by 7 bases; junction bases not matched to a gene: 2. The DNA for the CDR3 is TGCGCCAGCAGCTTAGCGGGAGTGAATGAGCAGTTCTTC. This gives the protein CASSLAGVNEQFF.

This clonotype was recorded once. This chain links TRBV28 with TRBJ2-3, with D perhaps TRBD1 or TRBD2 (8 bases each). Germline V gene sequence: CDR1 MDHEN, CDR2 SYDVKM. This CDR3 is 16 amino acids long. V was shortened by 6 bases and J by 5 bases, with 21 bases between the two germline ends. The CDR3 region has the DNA TGTGCCAGCAGCTCCGGGGGGGGGACAGGACAAGATACGCAGTATTTT. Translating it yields CASSSGGGTGQDTQYF.

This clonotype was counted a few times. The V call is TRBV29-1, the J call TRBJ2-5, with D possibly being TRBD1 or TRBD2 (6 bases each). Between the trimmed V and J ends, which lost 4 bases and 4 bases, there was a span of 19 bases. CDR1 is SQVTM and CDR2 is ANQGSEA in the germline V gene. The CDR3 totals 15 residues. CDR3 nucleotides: TGCAGCGTTGCCTGGGGGGCAGGGGCGGGAGAGACCCAGTACTTC. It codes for CSVAWGAGAGETQYF.

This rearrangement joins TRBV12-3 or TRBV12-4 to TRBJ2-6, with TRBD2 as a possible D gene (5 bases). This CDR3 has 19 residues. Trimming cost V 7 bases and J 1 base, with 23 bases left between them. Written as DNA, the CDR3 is TGTGCCAGCACGACCCCTTTGACCGGACTGGCATCTGGGGCCAACGTCCTGACTTTC. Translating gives CASTTPLTGLASGANVLTF.

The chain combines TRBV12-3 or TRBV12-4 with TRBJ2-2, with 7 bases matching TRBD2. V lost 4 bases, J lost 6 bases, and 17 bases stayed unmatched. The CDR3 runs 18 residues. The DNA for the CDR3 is TGTGCCAGCAGTTCATTCCTGAGCGGACTAGTAGGGGCCGGGGAGCTGTTTTTT. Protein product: CASSSFLSGLVGAGELFF.

The CDR3 here is CASSATNTGELFF. The DNA of the CDR3 is TGTGCCAGCAGTGCTACCAACACCGGGGAGCTGTTTTTT. The chain joins TRBV6-4 to TRBJ2-2, with D unclear. V dropped 4 bases and J dropped 2 bases, with 5 bases sitting between them. Germline values: CDR1 MRHNA, CDR2 SNTAGT. The CDR3 is made up of 13 amino acids.

As DNA, the CDR3 is TGCAGTGCCCAGGGTTCAACTAATGAAAAACTGTTTTTT. Residues: CSAQGSTNEKLFF. The rearrangement uses TRBV20-1 and TRBJ1-4; a weak D match, TRBD1 (5 bases). V was shortened by 6 bases and J by 0 bases, with 8 bases between the two germline ends. CDR3 size: 13 residues. In germline, CDR1 is DFQATT, CDR2 SNEGSKA (reference sequence).

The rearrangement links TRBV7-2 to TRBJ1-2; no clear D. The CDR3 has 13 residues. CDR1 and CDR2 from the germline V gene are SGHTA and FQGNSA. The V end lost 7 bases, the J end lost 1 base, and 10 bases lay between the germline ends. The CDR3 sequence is CASKRAGNYGYTF. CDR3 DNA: TGTGCCAGCAAAAGGGCGGGTAACTATGGCTACACCTTC.

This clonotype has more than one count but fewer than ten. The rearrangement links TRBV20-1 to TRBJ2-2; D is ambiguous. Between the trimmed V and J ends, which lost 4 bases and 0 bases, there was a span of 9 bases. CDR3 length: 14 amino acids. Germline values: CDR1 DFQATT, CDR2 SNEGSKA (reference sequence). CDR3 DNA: TGCAGTGCTACAGCTACGACGAACACCGGGGAGCTGTTTTTT. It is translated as CSATATTNTGELFF.

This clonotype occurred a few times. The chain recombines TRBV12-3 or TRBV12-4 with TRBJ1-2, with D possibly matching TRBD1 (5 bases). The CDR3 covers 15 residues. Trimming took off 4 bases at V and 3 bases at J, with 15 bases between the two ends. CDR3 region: CASSWVKGHDYGYTF. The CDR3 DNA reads TGTGCCAGCAGTTGGGTTAAAGGACACGACTATGGCTACACCTTC.

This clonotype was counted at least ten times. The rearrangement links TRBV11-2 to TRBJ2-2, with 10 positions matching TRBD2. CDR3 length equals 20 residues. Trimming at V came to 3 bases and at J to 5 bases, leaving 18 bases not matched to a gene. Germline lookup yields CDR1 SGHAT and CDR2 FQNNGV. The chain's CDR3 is CASSFGLVIATSGLTGELFF. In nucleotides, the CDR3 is TGTGCCAGCAGCTTCGGCCTAGTTATCGCGACTAGCGGGCTAACCGGGGAGCTGTTTTTT.

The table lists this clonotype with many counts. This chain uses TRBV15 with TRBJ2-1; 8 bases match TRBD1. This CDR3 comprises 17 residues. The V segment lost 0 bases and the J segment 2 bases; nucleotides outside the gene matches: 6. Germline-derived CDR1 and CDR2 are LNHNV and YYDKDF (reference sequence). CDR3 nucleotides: TGTGCCACCAGCAGAGATGTCCTCAGGGGGCCCTACAATGAGCAGTTCTTC. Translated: CATSRDVLRGPYNEQFF.

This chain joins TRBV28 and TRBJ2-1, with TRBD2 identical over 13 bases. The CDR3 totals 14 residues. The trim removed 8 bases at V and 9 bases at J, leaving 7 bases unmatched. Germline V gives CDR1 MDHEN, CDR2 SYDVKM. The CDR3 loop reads CASGTSGRATEQFF. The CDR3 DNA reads TGTGCCAGCGGCACTAGCGGGAGGGCCACTGAGCAGTTCTTC.